This T cell receptor (beta chain) was found in a study of control samples from healthy donors and cancer patients. Germline-derived CDR1 and CDR2 are MDHEN and SYDVKM. The length of the CDR3 is 12 residues. With regard to this clone: Germline and junction disagree at one end, which may indicate a read error.

This table comes from immunoSEQ multiplex PCR, and its TCRdb copy is limited to in-frame clones, with some not included. This sample has about 47,000 clones, with 80% found just once. This receptor was identified in a man aged 70 or older in good health. The sample consisted of blood. The chain joins TRBV28 to TRBJ2-2; weak D call: TRBD2 (5 bases). CDR3 sequence (DNA): TGTGCCAGCAGTCGTGACACCGGGGAGCTGCTTTTT. Protein: CASSRDTGELLF.